A selection of T cell receptor beta chains follows, all from one sample in a study of early stage breast cancer tumors. Assay used: immunoSEQ multiplex PCR; TCRdb lists only in-frame clones, some missing. The data hold about 28,000 clones, with roughly 50% observed a single time. What was sequenced was breast tumor tissue. These receptors were collected from a person between 50 and 60 years old with breast cancer. Both conserved end residues are part of each CDR3. The D gene is left open where the match is weak. Only some rows state a clone size, as once, few, many or a class for expanded clones.

j_call | v_call | d_call | clone_size | cdr3_aa | cdr3_nt
TRBJ2-7 | TRBV2 | TRBD1 | few | CATRDRESYEQYF | TGTGCCACCCGGGACAGGGAGTCCTACGAGCAGTACTTC
TRBJ2-5 | TRBV19 | - | once | CASSSQETQYF | TGTGCCAGTAGTTCCCAAGAGACCCAGTACTTC
TRBJ2-2 | TRBV5-1 | TRBD1 | few | CASSLEPPGTDISGELFF | TGCGCCAGCAGCTTGGAACCCCCGGGGACAGATATCAGCGGGGAGCTGTTTTTT
TRBJ2-7 | TRBV6-5 | TRBD2 | - | CASSAGGEQYF | TGTGCCAGCAGTGCGGGGGGCGAGCAGTACTTC
TRBJ1-2 | TRBV7-2 | - | - | CASSVQWQDLYGYTF | TGTGCCAGCAGCGTCCAGTGGCAGGATCTCTATGGCTACACCTTC
TRBJ2-5 | TRBV6-5 | TRBD2 | - | CASSYSVAGETQYF | TGTGCCAGCAGTTACTCGGTAGCGGGAGAGACCCAGTACTTC
TRBJ2-2 | TRBV5-1 | TRBD2 | few | CASRLAGGNTGELFF | TGCGCCAGCAGATTAGCGGGAGGGAACACCGGGGAGCTGTTTTTT
TRBJ2-7 | TRBV6-5 | - | - | CASRHLDSSSYEQYF | TGTGCCAGCAGGCATTTGGACAGCAGCTCCTACGAGCAGTACTTC
TRBJ2-1 | TRBV7-3 | TRBD2 | - | CASSLTSGRGYNEQFF | TGTGCCAGCAGCTTAACTAGCGGGAGGGGGTACAATGAGCAGTTCTTC
TRBJ1-1 | TRBV5-6 | - | - | CASSLSRVGGGINTEAFF | TGTGCCAGCAGCTTGTCGCGGGTCGGGGGAGGCATTAACACTGAAGCTTTCTTT
TRBJ2-3 | TRBV5-1 | - | - | CASKGGSSITTDTQYF | TGCGCCAGCAAGGGCGGGTCCTCTATCACGACAGATACGCAGTATTTT
TRBJ2-7 | TRBV18 | - | - | CASSPGPWQGAYEQYF | TGTGCCAGCTCACCAGGCCCCTGGCAGGGCGCGTACGAGCAGTACTTC
TRBJ2-2 | TRBV9 | - | - | CASSVDPVRNTGELFF | TGTGCCAGCAGCGTAGATCCAGTAAGGAACACCGGGGAGCTGTTTTTT
TRBJ2-3 | TRBV4-3 | TRBD2 | few | CASSQVAAGAVDTQYF | TGCGCCAGCAGCCAAGTGGCAGCGGGAGCGGTAGATACGCAGTATTTT
TRBJ2-7 | TRBV4-3 | TRBD2 | - | CASSQDRSSGSPNEQYF | TGCGCCAGCAGCCAAGATCGGAGTAGCGGGAGCCCCAACGAGCAGTACTTC
TRBJ2-2 | TRBV18 | - | - | CASSPLTGTGELFF | TGTGCCAGCTCACCACTCACAGGAACCGGGGAGCTGTTTTTT
TRBJ2-1 | TRBV7-9 | - | - | CASSLGGWGDNEQFF | TGTGCCAGCAGCTTAGGCGGGTGGGGAGACAATGAGCAGTTCTTC
TRBJ2-1 | TRBV13 | - | - | CASSSTIHEQFF | TGTGCCAGCAGCTCGACCATCCATGAGCAGTTCTTC
TRBJ2-3 | TRBV5-1 | - | - | CASSRRGATWDTDTQYF | TGCGCCAGCAGCCGTCGGGGGGCCACCTGGGACACAGATACGCAGTATTTT
TRBJ2-7 | TRBV5-6 | - | few | CASSFGRGYEQYF | TGTGCCAGCAGCTTTGGGCGGGGCTACGAGCAGTACTTC
TRBJ1-5 | TRBV15 | - | - | CATSRDQQPQHF | TGTGCCACCAGCAGAGATCAACAGCCCCAGCATTTT
TRBJ2-3 | TRBV11-1 | TRBD1 | - | CASSRWTGPGTDTQYF | TGTGCCAGCAGCCGGTGGACAGGTCCGGGCACAGATACGCAGTATTTT
TRBJ2-7 | TRBV2 | TRBD1 | - | CASARTGVVYEQYF | TGTGCCAGCGCGAGGACAGGGGTGGTGTACGAGCAGTACTTC
TRBJ1-1 | TRBV2 | - | - | CATSPGRGNTEAFF | TGTGCCACCTCCCCCGGCAGGGGGAACACTGAAGCTTTCTTT
TRBJ2-3 | TRBV4-1 | TRBD2 | - | CASSRGTSGGGDTQYF | TGCGCCAGCAGCCGCGGGACTAGCGGGGGGGGAGATACGCAGTATTTT
TRBJ1-1 | TRBV6-5 | - | - | CASSYAPRRGEAFF | TGTGCCAGCAGTTACGCACCAAGAAGGGGTGAAGCTTTCTTT
TRBJ2-7 | TRBV19 | TRBD1 | - | CASSIGTGRYEQYF | TGTGCCAGTAGTATAGGGACAGGCCGCTACGAGCAGTACTTC
TRBJ2-7 | TRBV11-1 | - | - | CASSRVQGSYEQYF | TGTGCCAGCAGCCGCGTCCAGGGGTCCTACGAGCAGTACTTC
TRBJ2-2 | TRBV11-3 | - | - | CASSLDGTGELFF | TGTGCCAGCAGCTTAGACGGCACCGGGGAGCTGTTTTTT
TRBJ2-5 | TRBV25-1 | - | - | CASSERGKETQYF | TGTGCCAGCAGTGAACGGGGGAAAGAGACCCAGTACTTC
TRBJ2-5 | TRBV18 | TRBD2 | - | CASSPLLLAGGGETQYF | TGTGCCAGCTCACCACTACTGCTAGCGGGAGGAGGAGAGACCCAGTACTTC
TRBJ2-1 | TRBV7-9 | TRBD2 | - | CASSPWTSGRSNEQFF | TGTGCCAGCAGCCCCTGGACTAGCGGGAGGAGTAATGAGCAGTTCTTC
TRBJ2-1 | TRBV30 | TRBD2 | once | CAWSVGGRASYNEQFF | TGTGCCTGGAGTGTTGGTGGGAGGGCCTCCTACAATGAGCAGTTCTTC
TRBJ2-3 | TRBV2 | - | - | CASSPRTQGSDTQYF | TGTGCCAGCAGCCCACGGACCCAGGGGTCAGATACGCAGTATTTT
TRBJ2-5 | TRBV6-1 | TRBD1 | few | CASSGTQGAQETQYF | TGTGCCAGCAGTGGGACTCAGGGGGCTCAAGAGACCCAGTACTTC
TRBJ2-1 | TRBV6-5 | - | few | CASSTSTEEQFF | -
TRBJ2-1 | TRBV6-5 | TRBD2 | few | CASSYGWEGGNEQFF | TGTGCCAGCAGTTACGGGTGGGAGGGAGGCAATGAGCAGTTCTTC
TRBJ1-1 | TRBV14 | TRBD1 | - | CASSQRWGQGAPEAFF | TGTGCCAGCAGCCAAAGGTGGGGACAGGGGGCCCCTGAAGCTTTCTTT
TRBJ2-2 | TRBV6-5 | - | few | CASSYWQGIAGELFF | TGTGCCAGCAGTTACTGGCAGGGGATAGCCGGGGAGCTGTTTTTT
TRBJ2-1 | TRBV18 | TRBD1 | few | CASSPGQPAEQFF | TGTGCCAGCTCACCGGGACAGCCCGCTGAGCAGTTCTTC